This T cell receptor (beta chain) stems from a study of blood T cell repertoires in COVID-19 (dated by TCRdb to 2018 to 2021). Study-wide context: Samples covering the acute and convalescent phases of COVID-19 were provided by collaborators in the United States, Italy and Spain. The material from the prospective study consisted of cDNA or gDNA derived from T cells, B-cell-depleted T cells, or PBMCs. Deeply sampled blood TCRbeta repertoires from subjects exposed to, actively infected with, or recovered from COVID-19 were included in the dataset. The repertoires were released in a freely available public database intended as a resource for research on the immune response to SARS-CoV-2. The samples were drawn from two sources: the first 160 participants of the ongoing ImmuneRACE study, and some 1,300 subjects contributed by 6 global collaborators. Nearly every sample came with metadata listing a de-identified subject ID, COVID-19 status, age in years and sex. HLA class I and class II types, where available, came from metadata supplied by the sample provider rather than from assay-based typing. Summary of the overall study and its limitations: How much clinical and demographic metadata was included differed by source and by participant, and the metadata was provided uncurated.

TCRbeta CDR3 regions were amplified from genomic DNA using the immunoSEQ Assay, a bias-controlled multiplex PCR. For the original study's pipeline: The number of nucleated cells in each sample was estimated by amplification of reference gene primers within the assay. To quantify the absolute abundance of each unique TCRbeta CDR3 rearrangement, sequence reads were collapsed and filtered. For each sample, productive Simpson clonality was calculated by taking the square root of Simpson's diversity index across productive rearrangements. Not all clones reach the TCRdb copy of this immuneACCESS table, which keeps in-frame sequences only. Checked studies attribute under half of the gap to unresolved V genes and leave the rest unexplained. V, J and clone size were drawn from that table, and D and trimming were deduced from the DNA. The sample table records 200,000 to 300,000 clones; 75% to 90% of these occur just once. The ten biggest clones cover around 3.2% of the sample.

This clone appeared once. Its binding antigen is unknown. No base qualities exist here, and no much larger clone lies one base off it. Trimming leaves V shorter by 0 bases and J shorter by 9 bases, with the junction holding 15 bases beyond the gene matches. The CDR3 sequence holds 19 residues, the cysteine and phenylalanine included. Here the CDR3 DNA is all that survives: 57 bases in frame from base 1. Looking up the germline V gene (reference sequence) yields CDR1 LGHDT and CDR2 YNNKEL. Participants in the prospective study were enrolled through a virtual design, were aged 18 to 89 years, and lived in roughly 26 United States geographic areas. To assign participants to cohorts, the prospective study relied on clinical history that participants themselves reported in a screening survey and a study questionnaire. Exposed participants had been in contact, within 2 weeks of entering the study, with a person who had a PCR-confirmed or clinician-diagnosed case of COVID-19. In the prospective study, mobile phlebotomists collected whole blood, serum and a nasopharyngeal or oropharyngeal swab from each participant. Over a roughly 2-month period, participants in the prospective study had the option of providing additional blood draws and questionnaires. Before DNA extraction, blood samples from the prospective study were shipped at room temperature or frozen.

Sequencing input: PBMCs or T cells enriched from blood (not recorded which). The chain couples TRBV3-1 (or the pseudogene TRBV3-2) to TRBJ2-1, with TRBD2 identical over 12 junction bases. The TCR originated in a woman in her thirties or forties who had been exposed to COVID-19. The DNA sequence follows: TGTGCCAGCAGCCAAGATGCTCCTAGCGGGAGGGACGCGATTCTTGAGCAGTTCTTC. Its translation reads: CASSQDAPSGRDAILEQFF.